Listed below are T cell receptor beta chains from one sample, sequenced in a study of blood T cell repertoires in COVID-19. Produced via immunoSEQ multiplex PCR; TCRdb's table is partial and in-frame only. The sample consists of roughly 110,000 clones, more than 65% of them appearing once. Material: peripheral blood. The receptor set was obtained from a man in his fifties with acute or convalescent COVID-19. CDR3s include the opening cysteine and the closing phenylalanine or tryptophan. D genes are given only for firm matches. Only part of the rows carry a size: once, few, many, or a class if the clone is expanded.

d_gene	v_gene	abundance	j_gene	CDR3nt	CDR3aa
TRBD2	TRBV11-3	NA	TRBJ2-1	TGTGCCAGCAGCTTAGGGGGGGGAACTGAGCAGTTCTTC	CASSLGGGTEQFF
TRBD1	TRBV19	NA	TRBJ1-6	TGTGCCAGTAGTGCCCCGGCCGGACAGGGGAACTCACCCCTCCACTTT	CASSAPAGQGNSPLHF
NA	TRBV7-6	NA	TRBJ1-3	TGTGCCAGCAGCCCAATCCCGGACGGGGGCTCTGGAAACACCATATATTTT	CASSPIPDGGSGNTIYF
NA	TRBV24-1	NA	TRBJ2-3	TGTGCCACCAGTGATTATAGGGGTAGGACAGATACGCAGTATTTT	CATSDYRGRTDTQYF
NA	TRBV6-6	NA	TRBJ2-7	TGTGCCAGCCAAGATAACAGGTCTGGTGGATACGAGCAGTACTTC	CASQDNRSGGYEQYF
NA	TRBV4-1	NA	TRBJ1-2	TGCGCCAGCAGCCAAGATAGGGCGGACTCCGGGGTCTATGGCTACACCTTC	CASSQDRADSGVYGYTF
NA	TRBV19	NA	TRBJ2-7	TGTGCCAGTAGTATAAATCACAGGGCCTACCCCTACGAGCAGTACTTC	CASSINHRAYPYEQYF
NA	TRBV9	NA	TRBJ2-3	TGTGCCAGCAGCGTAGGTCTGTCGGGGGATACGCAGTATTTT	CASSVGLSGDTQYF
TRBD1	TRBV2	few	TRBJ1-6	TGTGCCAGCAGGTTAGGACAGGGGGGGACACCCCTCCACTTT	CASRLGQGGTPLHF
NA	TRBV25-1	once	TRBJ2-2	TGTGCCAGCACCCACAGGGGAGGAAGCACCGGGGAGCTGTTTTTT	CASTHRGGSTGELFF
NA	TRBV21-1	NA	TRBJ2-4	TGTGCCAGCAGCAGACGTCTACAGGGGTGCAAAAACATTCAGTACTTC	CASSRRLQGCKNIQYF
TRBD1	TRBV9	few	TRBJ1-5	TGTGCCAGCAGCTCGGGACAGACTAGCAATCAGCCCCAGCATTTT	CASSSGQTSNQPQHF
NA	TRBV10-2	few	TRBJ1-4	TGCGCCAGCAGGGAGGGGCCAACTAATGAAAAACTGTTTTTT	CASREGPTNEKLFF
NA	TRBV4-2	few	TRBJ2-1	TGTGCCAGCAGCCAAGATCAGCGGGACAATGAGCAGTTCTTC	CASSQDQRDNEQFF
TRBD1	TRBV5-1	NA	TRBJ1-2	TGCGCCAGCAGCTTTGGCCCGGGACAGGGGGATCATTATGGCTACACCTTC	CASSFGPGQGDHYGYTF
NA	TRBV28	NA	TRBJ1-4	TGTGCCAGCGGGCAAGCTAATGAAAAACTGTTTTTT	CASGQANEKLFF
TRBD1	TRBV4-1	NA	TRBJ2-1	TGCGCCAGCAGCCAAGATTGGGGACAGGTGCCCAATGAGCAGTTCTTC	CASSQDWGQVPNEQFF
TRBD1	TRBV5-1	once	TRBJ1-1	TGCGCCAGCAGCTTGGTTCAGGGGGTCACTGAAGCTTTCTTT	CASSLVQGVTEAFF
TRBD1	TRBV29-1	once	TRBJ2-3	TGCAGCGTCTACACCCGGGACAGGGGTTTCTCGGATACGCAGTATTTT	CSVYTRDRGFSDTQYF
TRBD1	TRBV15	NA	TRBJ1-5	TGTGCCACCAGCAGGACAGGGAGCAATCAGCCCCAGCATTTT	CATSRTGSNQPQHF
TRBD2	TRBV14	NA	TRBJ2-5	TGTGCCAGCAGCCAAGATACGCGGGGGGCCGGCGAGACCCAGTACTTC	CASSQDTRGAGETQYF
TRBD2	TRBV6-5	NA	TRBJ2-7	TGTGCCAGCAGTACTAGCGGGGGCCCCTCCTACGAGCAGTACTTC	CASSTSGGPSYEQYF
NA	TRBV19	NA	TRBJ1-2	TGTGCCAGTGGATCACCGGGATCTCAATATGGCTACACCTTC	CASGSPGSQYGYTF
NA	TRBV29-1	NA	TRBJ2-2	TGCAGCGTTGCGGCAGGACATAATGCCGGGGAGCTGTTTTTT	CSVAAGHNAGELFF
NA	TRBV19	NA	TRBJ1-5	TGTGCCAGTAGCCTTGGGGCGGGGGCGGGCCAGCCCCAGCATTTT	CASSLGAGAGQPQHF
NA	TRBV3-1/TRBV3-2	NA	TRBJ2-7	TGTGCCAGCAGCCAAGTCGTTTCGTCCGAGCAGTACTTC	CASSQVVSSEQYF
TRBD1	TRBV19	NA	TRBJ2-5	TGTGCCAGTAGTATGGAGGGCAGGGGGCTCGAGACCCAGTACTTC	CASSMEGRGLETQYF
NA	TRBV5-8	once	TRBJ1-1	TGTGCCAGCAGCTTAGGAGGCTGGGTGCGGGGGCTTGGGACTGAAGCTTTCTTT	CASSLGGWVRGLGTEAFF
NA	TRBV7-9	NA	TRBJ1-2	TGTGCCAGCACTAGGGGCGAAAACTATGGCTACACCTTC	CASTRGENYGYTF
NA	TRBV7-2	NA	TRBJ2-2	TGTGCCAGCAAAGAGAGCGGCTCCTATTCCACCGGGGAGCTGTTTTTT	CASKESGSYSTGELFF
NA	TRBV19	NA	TRBJ1-6	TGTGCCAGTAGTATAGATCTCTCCGGAGAGGAGAATTCACCCCTCCACTTT	CASSIDLSGEENSPLHF
NA	TRBV5-6	NA	TRBJ1-3	TGTGCCAGCAGCTTCCGGAACACCATATATTTT	CASSFRNTIYF
NA	TRBV30	NA	TRBJ1-3	TGTGCCTGGAGCCATTTGGAGGGATACTCTGGAAACACCATATATTTT	CAWSHLEGYSGNTIYF
TRBD1	TRBV19	once	TRBJ1-1	TGTGCCAGTAGTATAGATCCCCGGGACAGCCCGATGAACACTGAAGCTTTCTTT	CASSIDPRDSPMNTEAFF
NA	TRBV27	few	TRBJ1-5	TGTGCCAGCAGGACGTCGGGCAGGGGAACTCAGCCCCAGCATTTT	CASRTSGRGTQPQHF
NA	TRBV14	NA	TRBJ1-4	TGTGCCAGCAGCCAAATGCGGGGTCAGAATGAAAAACTGTTTTTT	CASSQMRGQNEKLFF
NA	TRBV12-3/TRBV12-4	few	TRBJ1-1	TGTGCCAGCAGGTTGACTGGGGGGACTGAAGCTTTCTTT	CASRLTGGTEAFF
TRBD1	TRBV19	NA	TRBJ1-2	TGTGCCAGTAGTATAGTTTCGACAGGGATCTATGGCTACACCTTC	CASSIVSTGIYGYTF
TRBD1	TRBV7-9	NA	TRBJ1-3	TGTGCCAGCAGCTTTCCCGCCCGGACAGGGGTAGGAAACACCATATATTTT	CASSFPARTGVGNTIYF
TRBD1	TRBV29-1	NA	TRBJ2-2	TGCAGCGTATCACAGGGGGCGAACACCGGGGAGCTGTTTTTT	CSVSQGANTGELFF
TRBD2	TRBV11-2	NA	TRBJ2-3	TGTGCCAGCAGCTTAGCTGGACTAGCGGGGGGTAGCACAGATACGCAGTATTTT	CASSLAGLAGGSTDTQYF
TRBD2	TRBV7-8	NA	TRBJ2-1	TGTGCCAGCAGCTTAGGGTCTCGTAGCGGGAGCTCCTACAATGAGCAGTTCTTC	CASSLGSRSGSSYNEQFF
NA	TRBV2	once	TRBJ2-1	TGTGCCAGCAGTCAGGACAGCCCCGAGCAGTTCTTC	CASSQDSPEQFF
NA	TRBV7-2	NA	TRBJ2-7	TGTGCCAGCAGCCCCACAGCGGGTTCATACGAGCAGTACTTC	CASSPTAGSYEQYF